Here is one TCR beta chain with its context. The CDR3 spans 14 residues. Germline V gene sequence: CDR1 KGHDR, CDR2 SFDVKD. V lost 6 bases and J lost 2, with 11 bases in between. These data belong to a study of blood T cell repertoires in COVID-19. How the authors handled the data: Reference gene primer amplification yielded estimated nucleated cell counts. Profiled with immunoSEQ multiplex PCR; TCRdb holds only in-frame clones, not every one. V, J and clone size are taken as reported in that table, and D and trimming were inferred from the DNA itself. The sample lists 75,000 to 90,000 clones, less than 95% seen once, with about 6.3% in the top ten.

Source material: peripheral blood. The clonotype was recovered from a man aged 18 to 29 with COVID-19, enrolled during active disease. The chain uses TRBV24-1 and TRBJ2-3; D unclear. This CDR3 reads CATSNPIHTDTQYF. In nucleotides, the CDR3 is TGTGCCACCAGTAACCCGATACACACAGATACGCAGTATTTT.